One TCR beta chain is described in this entry. The V end lost 4 bases, the J end lost 4 bases, and 11 bases lay between the germline ends. Germline CDR1 and CDR2: SGHRS and YFSETQ. The CDR3 sequence is 13 residues long. The repertoire was sequenced with immunoSEQ multiplex PCR; TCRdb's copy has only in-frame clones and lacks some. Of roughly 160,000 clones detected, roughly 80% appear once; the ten largest clones hold around 8.4%. This sample was included in a study of blood T cell repertoires in COVID-19. Seattle participants joined during active infection and were tracked over time. The sequenced material came from peripheral blood. The receptor was derived from a woman older than 75 with COVID-19, enrolled during active disease. The chain joins TRBV5-1 to TRBJ1-2, with unresolved D. CDR3 nucleotides: TGCGCCAGCAGCGAAGAGACGGGCTATGGCTACACCTTC. Protein product: CASSEETGYGYTF.